Each of the 10 T cell receptor beta chains below was sequenced from the same sample in a study of neurological immune-mediated disorders. TCRdb reprocessed the 5' RACE reads via MiXCR and lists one record per CDR3 protein. The data show about 62,000 distinct CDR3 sequences, under 5.5% seen once. The sample consisted of PBMCs. The receptor source for this set is a woman aged 45-59 years with multiple sclerosis.

The table lists this clonotype with many counts. The chain carries TRBV11-3 and TRBJ2-5; 12 nucleotides match TRBD2. Germline CDR1 SGHNT, CDR2 YENEEA. V shed 9 bases and J 0 bases; nucleotides not matched to a gene: 5. This CDR3 contains 15 residues. DNA for the CDR3: TGTGCCAGTGCTAGCGGGGGGGCCAACCAAGAGACCCAGTACTTC. Protein product: CASASGGANQETQYF. Complete variable domain (other parts from reference TRBV11-3 and TRBJ2-5): EAGVVQSPRYKIIEKKQPVAFWCNPISGHNTLYWYLQNLGQGPELLIRYENEEAVDDSQLPKDRFSAERLKGVDSTLKIQPAELGDSAVYLCASASGGANQETQYFGPGTRLLVL.

This clonotype was counted ten times or more. This chain links TRBV12-3 or TRBV12-4 with TRBJ2-2; a possible D gene is TRBD2 (6 bases). V was trimmed by 6 bases and J by 6 bases, leaving 17 bases between them. The length of the CDR3 is 15 residues. The CDR3: CASRSLGGNPGELFF. CDR3 coding DNA: TGTGCCAGCAGGTCCCTCGGGGGTAATCCCGGGGAGCTGTTTTTT.

In its sample, this clonotype was seen many times. The CDR3 DNA sequence: TGCAGTGCTAGAGTGGCGGGGGGAACCGGGGAGCTGTTTTTT. It encodes CSARVAGGTGELFF. The rearrangement links TRBV20-1 to TRBJ2-2; 8 nucleotides match TRBD2. The trim removed 1 base at V and 5 bases at J, leaving 3 bases unmatched. The germline gives CDR1 DFQATT, CDR2 SNEGSKA (reference sequence). This CDR3 region has 14 residues.

A few counts support this clonotype. This sequence joins TRBV7-2 and TRBJ2-3; D is possibly TRBD1 (6 bases). CDR1 and CDR2 from the germline V gene are SGHTA and FQGNSA. The CDR3 length is 15 residues. With 3 bases removed from V and 3 bases from J, the gap between germline ends came to 13 bases. CDR3 coding DNA: TGTGCCAGCAGCTTCTGGGGGCCCGGGACAGATACGCAGTATTTT. Protein product: CASSFWGPGTDTQYF.

The table lists this clonotype with many counts. The chain uses TRBV4-3 and TRBJ2-2; D is undetermined. CDR3 length equals 16 residues. The V gene lost 0 bases and the J gene lost 0 bases, with 8 bases spanning the gap. Germline assignment: CDR1 LGHNA and CDR2 YSLEER. CDR3 loop: CASSQDHLTNTGELFF. DNA for the CDR3: TGCGCCAGCAGCCAAGATCACCTGACGAACACCGGGGAGCTGTTTTTT.

The table lists this clonotype with many counts. This rearrangement joins TRBV9 to TRBJ2-1, with 9 bases aligning to TRBD2. The CDR3 runs 15 residues. Trimming took 3 bases from V and 6 from J; bases not matched to a gene: 7. Looked up from germline, CDR1 is SGDLS and CDR2 is YYNGEE. The CDR3 sequence: CASSGASGDSNEQFF. CDR3 coding DNA: TGTGCCAGCAGCGGGGCTAGCGGGGACAGCAATGAGCAGTTCTTC.

In this sample, this clonotype turned up many times. The V and J genes are TRBV4-1 and TRBJ2-5, with no clear D. Trimming left V 1 base short and J 4 bases short, with 7 bases between. The CDR3 is 13 amino acids. Germline lookup yields CDR1 MGHRA and CDR2 YSYEKL. The CDR3 DNA is TGCGCCAGCAGCCAAGGGCAGCTAGAGACCCAGTACTTC. Protein sequence: CASSQGQLETQYF.

This clonotype appeared many times. The V gene is TRBV6-2 or TRBV6-3, the J gene TRBJ2-7; 8 bases line up with TRBD1. Germline assignment: CDR1 MNHEY and CDR2 SVGEGT. V was pared by 3 bases and J by 5 bases, with 12 bases of the junction left unmatched. The CDR3 contains 16 residues. The CDR3 loop is CASSYSLRTGRDEQYF. CDR3 DNA sequence: TGTGCCAGCAGTTATTCTCTACGGACAGGGCGGGACGAGCAGTACTTC.

This clonotype was observed many times. The CDR3 sequence is CASSQDRIGAGGYTF. In DNA form, the CDR3 reads TGCGCCAGCAGCCAAGATAGGATAGGGGCTGGCGGCTACACCTTC. J is TRBJ1-2 and V is TRBV4-3, with D perhaps matching TRBD1 (5 bases). The CDR3 runs 15 residues. Per the germline V gene, CDR1 is LGHNA and CDR2 is YSLEER. Trimming shortened V by 0 bases and J by 8 bases, and 16 bases separated the two germline ends.

In this sample, this clonotype turned up many times. The chain uses TRBV7-2 and TRBJ2-5; D gene ambiguous. V was cut by 5 bases and J by 5 bases, with 15 bases left in between. The CDR3 runs to 14 residues. The germline V gene encodes CDR1 SGHTA and CDR2 FQGNSA. This chain's CDR3 is CASSVGQKPETQYF. CDR3 nucleotide sequence: TGTGCCAGCAGCGTAGGCCAGAAACCTGAGACCCAGTACTTC.